Below, 15 T cell receptor beta chains from the same sample are listed, as sequenced in a study of T cell repertoires in cytomegalovirus infection. In TCRdb, the reads were re-called with MiXCR into one record per CDR3 protein. The sample includes hundreds of thousands of distinct CDR3 sequences, under 8.5% of them seen just once. The sequencing input was PBMCs. These receptors were taken from a human donor in good health (CMV status not recorded). Some clones in this sample may be carry-over from other donors' samples.

This clonotype has a count of ten or more. This chain links TRBV5-1 with TRBJ2-3; no clear D. The CDR3 spans 14 residues. Trimming stripped 7 bases from V and 0 bases from J, with 12 bases between. Germline V gives CDR1 SGHRS, CDR2 YFSETQ. CDR3 in amino acids: CASSRRPSTDTQYF. The CDR3, as DNA: TGCGCCAGCTCCAGACGGCCGAGCACAGATACGCAGTATTTT.

Ten or more counts support this clonotype. The rearrangement links TRBV2 to TRBJ2-7, with 9 positions matching TRBD1. Germline CDR1 reads SNHLY; CDR2 reads FYNNEI. There are 16 residues in the CDR3. J lost 4 bases, V lost 3 bases, and 10 bases had no gene match. The CDR3 nucleotides are TGTGCCAGCAGTGACCCGGGACAGGGCCTCGTGTACGAGCAGTACTTC. This codes for CASSDPGQGLVYEQYF.

This clonotype was seen repeatedly, ten times or more. J is TRBJ2-7 and V is TRBV20-1; tentative D call: TRBD2 (7 bases). The CDR3 has 14 amino acids. Trimming left V 3 bases short and J 4 bases short, with 16 bases between. From germline, CDR1 is DFQATT and CDR2 SNEGSKA (reference sequence). The CDR3 here is CSASLPGGWYEQYF. CDR3 coding DNA: TGCAGTGCTAGTCTACCGGGGGGCTGGTACGAGCAGTACTTC.

The chain is built from TRBV7-2 and TRBJ2-1; 14 bases agree with TRBD2. The CDR3 sequence is 15 residues long. Germline V gene lookup returns CDR1 SGHTA and CDR2 FQGNSA. The junction had 9 bases not matched to a gene; V was cut back by 10 bases and J by 7 bases. CDR3 DNA sequence: TGTGCCATCCTCAGAGGACTAGCGGGGGGAAATGAGCAGTTCTTC. It codes for CAILRGLAGGNEQFF.

This clonotype was recorded a few times. The V gene is TRBV5-5, the J gene TRBJ2-2; possible D gene TRBD1, 5 bases. Germline loops: CDR1 SGHKS, CDR2 YYEKEE (reference sequence). Deletions cut 6 bases from V and 1 base from J, with 22 bases between. The CDR3 has 18 amino acids. The CDR3 loop is CASTLKLGSQGNTGELFF. In nucleotides, the CDR3 is TGTGCCAGCACCCTAAAGCTTGGTTCCCAGGGGAACACCGGGGAGCTGTTTTTT.

Ten or more counts support this clonotype. This chain connects TRBV7-6 to TRBJ2-2, with 14 nucleotides matching TRBD2. CDR1 and CDR2 from the germline V gene are SGHVS and FNYEAQ. This CDR3 has 16 amino acids. The V gene end was trimmed by 5 bases and the J gene end by 6 bases; junction bases not matched to a gene: 5. This CDR3 is CASSPTSGGDSGELFF. Here the CDR3 DNA reads TGTGCCAGCAGCCCGACTAGCGGGGGGGATTCCGGGGAGCTGTTTTTT.

The chain uses TRBV5-1 and TRBJ2-1, with 10 bases identical to TRBD1. Germline trimming cut 4 bases from V and 8 bases from J; bases unmatched to any gene: 12. There are 16 residues in the CDR3. CDR1 SGHRS and CDR2 YFSETQ come from the germline V gene. CDR3 sequence: CASSAGQGGFLHEQFF. CDR3 DNA sequence: TGCGCCAGCAGCGCAGGACAGGGGGGGTTTCTGCATGAGCAGTTCTTC.

This clonotype was seen at least ten times. The chain combines TRBV2 with TRBJ2-4; D possibly corresponds to TRBD2 (6 bases). Germline-derived CDR1 and CDR2 are SNHLY and FYNNEI. This CDR3 spans 16 amino acids. The germline V and J ends were trimmed by 6 bases and 12 bases, with 27 bases remaining between them. The CDR3 region has the DNA TGTGCCAGCAGCCCAGGCTGGGGGGTCGTCCAGGGCGATCAGTACTTC. Translating it yields CASSPGWGVVQGDQYF.

This clonotype was detected ten times or more. The chain links TRBV10-3 to TRBJ2-2; D is unresolved. This CDR3 is built from 11 residues. The ends were cut back, 10 bases at V and 6 bases at J, with 9 bases in the middle. Germline V lookup: CDR1 ENHRY, CDR2 SYGVKD. This CDR3 is CATVGAGELFF. The DNA for the CDR3 is TGTGCCACCGTGGGCGCCGGGGAGCTGTTTTTT.

This clonotype was seen ten or more times. The chain has TRBV11-2 and TRBJ2-7; 8 nucleotides line up with TRBD1. The CDR3 contains 17 residues. With V trimmed by 3 bases and J by 3 bases, 13 bases remained unmatched. The V gene's germline CDR1 is SGHAT and CDR2 FQNNGV. The CDR3 loop reads CASSFAPTGAAFYEQYF. The CDR3 DNA reads TGTGCCAGCAGCTTCGCCCCGACAGGGGCGGCTTTCTACGAGCAGTACTTC.

The table lists this clonotype with many counts. The chain couples TRBV7-9 to TRBJ2-7; D is uncertain. The germline V and J ends were trimmed by 1 base and 2 bases, with 9 bases remaining between them. CDR1 SEHNR and CDR2 FQNEAQ come from the germline V gene (reference sequence). The CDR3 loop spans 14 amino acids. The CDR3 DNA reads TGTGCCAGCAGCTTAGATGGCGGAGCCTACGAGCAGTACTTC. Translating gives CASSLDGGAYEQYF.

This clonotype was recorded at least ten times. The chain uses TRBV7-2 and TRBJ1-5; D is unresolved. The V and J ends lost 5 bases and 5 bases respectively, with 13 bases between them. Germline V gene lookup returns CDR1 SGHTA and CDR2 FQGNSA. CDR3 length: 14 amino acids. The CDR3 DNA follows: TGTGCCAGCAGCAGAGACGACCGGTATCAGCCCCAGCATTTT. It encodes CASSRDDRYQPQHF.

This clonotype was seen ten or more times. The CDR3 DNA sequence: TGTGCCAGCAGCTTAGTAGGGAACGGCGAGACCCAGTACTTC. It yields the protein CASSLVGNGETQYF. The J gene is TRBJ2-5, the V gene TRBV7-9; D gene unclear. V gave up 1 base and J gave up 5 bases, with 11 bases separating them. This CDR3 contains 14 residues. Germline CDR1 SEHNR, CDR2 FQNEAQ (reference sequence).

This clonotype has a handful of counts. This chain joins TRBV5-1 and TRBJ2-5; 9 positions agree with TRBD2. The CDR3 totals 17 residues. Germline loops: CDR1 SGHRS, CDR2 YFSETQ. J lost 2 bases, V lost 2 bases, and 10 bases had no gene match. The CDR3 region has the DNA TGCGCCAGCAGCTTTACCCAGACTAGCGGTTCACAAGAGACCCAGTACTTC. It encodes CASSFTQTSGSQETQYF.

This clonotype was seen repeatedly, ten times or more. This may be a read error, as it is one base from a much larger clone. V usage is TRBV28 and J usage is TRBJ2-5; D not resolved. V was trimmed by 2 bases and J by 5 bases, leaving 3 bases between them. This CDR3 spans 11 amino acids. The V gene's germline CDR1 is MDHEN and CDR2 SYDVKM. In DNA form, the CDR3 reads TGTGCCAGCAGTTTAATGGAGACCCAGTACTTC. Amino acids: CASSLMETQYF. Together with reference TRBV28 and TRBJ2-5, the CDR3 gives the full variable domain: DVKVTQSSRYLVKRTGEKVFLECVQDMDHENMFWYRQDPGLGLRLIYFSYDVKMKEKGDIPEGYSVSREKKERFSLILESASTNQTSMYLCASSLMETQYFGPGTRLLVL.